This TCR beta chain was sequenced in a study of HIV-infected patients and healthy controls. This clonotype is medium-sized (0.01 to 0.1%) in the sample. Its cognate antigen is unknown. Reverse transcription used around 500 ng RNA and constant-region primers for alpha and beta. Separate chain-specific third strand synthesis with multiplexing indices produced the alpha and beta libraries. TCRdb re-called the 5' RACE reads through MiXCR, storing one row per CDR3 protein. The sample lists around 18,000 distinct CDR3 sequences, around 10% occurring once. The repertoire came from unfractionated whole blood and reflected all unsorted peripheral T cells. The study's findings and limits: Compared with controls, mean Gini indices were significantly raised in HIV-infected repertoires, possibly indicating oligoclonality. HIV+ repertoires were severely depleted of MAIT alpha-chain CDR3s, unlike healthy controls. Significant mean usage differences between HIV-infected patients and controls involved eight alpha and eight beta V genes.

This CDR3 is built from 17 residues. The V gene end was trimmed by 4 bases and the J gene end by 6 bases; junction bases not matched to a gene: 9. The germline CDR1 and CDR2 sequences are SGHVS and FNYEAQ. The chain links TRBV7-6 to TRBJ2-3; 14 bases fit TRBD2. The source is an adult in good health. Sequenced input: blood. CDR3 coding DNA: TGTGCCAGCAGCTCTGGACTAGCGGGAGGAGCTGTGGATACGCAGTATTTT. Amino acid sequence: CASSSGLAGGAVDTQYF.